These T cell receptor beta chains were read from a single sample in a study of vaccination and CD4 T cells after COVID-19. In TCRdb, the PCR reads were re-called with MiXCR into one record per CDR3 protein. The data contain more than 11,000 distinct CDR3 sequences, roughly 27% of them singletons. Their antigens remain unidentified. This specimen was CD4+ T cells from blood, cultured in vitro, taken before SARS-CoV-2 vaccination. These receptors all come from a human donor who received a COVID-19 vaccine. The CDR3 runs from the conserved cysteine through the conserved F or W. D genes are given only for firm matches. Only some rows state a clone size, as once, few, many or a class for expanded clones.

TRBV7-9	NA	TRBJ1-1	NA	CASSPRDKALNTEAFF	TGTGCCAGCAGCCCCAGGGATAAAGCCCTGAACACTGAAGCTTTCTTT
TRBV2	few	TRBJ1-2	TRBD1	CASSEQGLYGYTF	TGTGCCAGCAGCGAACAGGGGCTCTATGGCTACACCTTC
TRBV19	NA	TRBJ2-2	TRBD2	CASSIGPLAGRAWELFF	TGTGCCAGTAGTATAGGTCCCCTAGCGGGGAGGGCCTGGGAGCTGTTTTTT
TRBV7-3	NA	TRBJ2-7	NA	CASSLDRNYEQYF	TGTGCCAGCAGCCTGGACAGAAACTACGAGCAGTACTTC
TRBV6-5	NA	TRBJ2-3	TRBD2	CASSSSGGAPDTQYF	TGTGCCAGCAGTTCTAGCGGGGGGGCACCAGATACGCAGTATTTT
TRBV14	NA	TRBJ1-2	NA	CASSQGAGAHWANYGYTF	TGTGCCAGCAGCCAAGGGGCAGGGGCGCACTGGGCTAACTATGGCTACACCTTC
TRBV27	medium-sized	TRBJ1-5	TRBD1	CASSSTGTETNQPQHF	TGTGCCAGCAGCTCGACCGGGACAGAAACAAATCAGCCCCAGCATTTT
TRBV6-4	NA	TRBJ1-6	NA	CASSDAHQGSSPLHF	TGTGCCAGCAGTGACGCCCACCAGGGAAGCTCACCCCTCCACTTT
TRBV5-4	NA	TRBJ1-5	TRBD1	CASSPGQGGNQPQHF	TGTGCCAGCAGCCCTGGACAGGGGGGCAATCAGCCCCAGCATTTT
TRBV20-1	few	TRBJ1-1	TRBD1	CSASQYRGNTEAFF	TGCAGTGCTTCCCAATACAGGGGGAACACTGAAGCTTTCTTT
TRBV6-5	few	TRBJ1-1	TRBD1	CASSSRQGLIF	TGTGCCAGCAGTTCTAGACAGGGGCTGATCTTT
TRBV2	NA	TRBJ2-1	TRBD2	CASQTSGGANEQFF	TGTGCCAGCCAGACTAGCGGGGGGGCGAATGAGCAGTTCTTC
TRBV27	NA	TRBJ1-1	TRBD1	CASSYRQGNTEAFF	TGTGCCAGCAGCTATAGACAGGGGAACACTGAAGCTTTCTTT
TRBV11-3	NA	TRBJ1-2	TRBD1	CASSITGVSNYGYTF	TGTGCCAGCAGCATTACAGGGGTCAGTAACTATGGCTACACCTTC
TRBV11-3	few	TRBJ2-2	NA	CASSPRFGGELFF	TGTGCCAGCAGCCCTAGGTTTGGCGGGGAGCTGTTTTTT
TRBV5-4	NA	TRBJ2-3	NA	CASSFRKSTDTQYF	TGTGCCAGCAGCTTCCGCAAGAGCACAGATACGCAGTATTTT
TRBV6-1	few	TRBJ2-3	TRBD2	CASSEGLGVADTQYF	TGTGCCAGCAGTGAGGGACTAGGGGTGGCAGATACGCAGTATTTT
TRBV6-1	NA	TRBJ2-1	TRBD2	CASRDVATGGPSEQFF	TGTGCCAGCAGGGATGTTGCGACGGGGGGGCCTAGTGAGCAGTTCTTC
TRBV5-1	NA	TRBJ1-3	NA	CASSLEPQGSSGNTIYF	TGCGCCAGCAGCTTGGAACCCCAGGGGAGCTCTGGAAACACCATATATTTT
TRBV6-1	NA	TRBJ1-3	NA	CASRIGDTIYF	TGTGCCAGCAGGATTGGAGACACCATATATTTT
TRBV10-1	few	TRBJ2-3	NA	CASSESGTDTQYF	TGCGCCAGCAGTGAGTCGGGCACAGATACGCAGTATTTT
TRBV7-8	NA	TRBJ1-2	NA	CASSLGGLDGYTF	TGTGCCAGCAGCTTAGGAGGACTTGATGGCTACACCTTC